Listed here are 28 T cell receptor beta chains from one sample, sequenced in a study of blood T cells in healthy people across ages. The authors ran a second PCR of 7 to 11 cycles using a sample-barcoded 5' primer and a J-beta primer mix. TCRdb processed the 5' RACE reads anew with MiXCR; each CDR3 protein has one entry. The table includes 550,000 to 600,000 distinct CDR3 sequences, 47% detected once. Sequenced material: blood. These receptor sequences come from a man older than 75 in good health.

V and J are TRBV6-6 and TRBJ1-1; 12 nucleotides agree with TRBD1. The CDR3 runs 15 residues. The V gene end was trimmed by 10 bases and the J gene end by 5 bases; junction bases not matched to a gene: 11. Germline CDR1 MNHNY, CDR2 SVGAGI (reference sequence). The CDR3 DNA is TGTGCCATCTCCGGCCAGGGACAGGGGGCTACTGAAGCTTTCTTT. It is translated as CAISGQGQGATEAFF.

CDR3 amino acids: CASSVGDGYEQYF. The CDR3 DNA follows: TGTGCCAGCAGCGTAGGCGACGGGTACGAGCAGTACTTC. The chain couples TRBV9 to TRBJ2-7; no clear D. The V and J ends lost 0 bases and 4 bases respectively, with 8 bases between them. CDR1 and CDR2 (germline): SGDLS, YYNGEE. The CDR3 spans 13 residues.

The chain couples TRBV27 to TRBJ2-1, with 9 bases aligning to TRBD2. V dropped 4 bases and J dropped 9; count of bases not matched to a gene: 10. CDR1 is MNHEY, CDR2 SMNVEV, per germline (reference sequence). The CDR3 contains 15 residues. CDR3: CASSSSTSGRGEQFF. The CDR3 DNA is TGTGCCAGCAGTTCATCGACTAGCGGACGGGGTGAGCAGTTCTTC.

The genes are TRBV11-2 and TRBJ2-1, with D perhaps being TRBD1 or TRBD2 (6 bases each). Trimming removed 1 base from V and 5 bases from J, with 9 bases in between. Germline V CDR1 and CDR2: SGHAT, FQNNGV. The CDR3 has 14 amino acids. CDR3 DNA sequence: TGTGCCAGCAGCTTAGCGGGGGCTGACAATGAGCAGTTCTTC. Its protein is CASSLAGADNEQFF.

The CDR3 sequence: CAIQDPGQGSYGYTF. In DNA, the CDR3 is TGTGCCATCCAGGACCCGGGACAGGGGTCCTATGGCTACACCTTC. The chain is built from TRBV28 and TRBJ1-2; TRBD1 agrees at 10 bases. The trim removed 10 bases at V and 4 bases at J, leaving 12 bases unmatched. In germline, CDR1 is MDHEN, CDR2 SYDVKM. The CDR3 is 15 amino acids.

Points on this clonotype: Relative to the germline gene, one junction end is altered; a read error may explain this. This chain joins TRBV6-2 or TRBV6-3 and TRBJ2-6; perhaps TRBD1 as D (6 bases). Germline V gene data show CDR1 as MNHEY and CDR2 as SVGEGT. This CDR3 is 11 amino acids long. The chain's CDR3 is CASSRDNVPTF. CDR3 sequence (DNA): TGTGCCAGCAGCCGGGACAACGTCCCGACTTTC.

This clonotype was seen repeatedly, ten times or more. The chain joins TRBV28 to TRBJ2-1, with 9 nucleotides matching TRBD1. Looked up from germline, CDR1 is MDHEN and CDR2 is SYDVKM. CDR3 size: 16 residues. Germline trimming cut 6 bases from V and 2 bases from J; bases unmatched to any gene: 8. CDR3 sequence reads: CASRETGGNPYNEQFF. For the CDR3, the DNA is TGTGCCAGCAGGGAAACAGGGGGCAACCCCTACAATGAGCAGTTCTTC.

The chain links TRBV5-1 to TRBJ2-3, with 7 nucleotides matching TRBD2. With V trimmed by 4 bases and J by 2 bases, 10 bases remained unmatched. Germline CDR1 is SGHRS and CDR2 is YFSETQ. The CDR3 covers 16 residues. CDR3 DNA: TGCGCCAGCAGCCAGGGACTAAGCGGGGCCACAGATACGCAGTATTTT. Its protein is CASSQGLSGATDTQYF.

The chain links TRBV25-1 to TRBJ2-4, with 7 nucleotides matching TRBD2. The CDR3 is 14 residues long. The germline V gene encodes CDR1 MGHDK and CDR2 SYGVNS. The J segment lost 13 bases and the V segment lost 8 bases, leaving 17 bases of the junction unmatched. The CDR3 DNA reads TGTGCCAGCGAGAAACAGGACGGTCGGGGAGGGCAGTACTTC. It yields the protein CASEKQDGRGGQYF. Full variable domain (missing parts from reference TRBV25-1 and TRBJ2-4): EADIYQTPRYLVIGTGKKITLECSQTMGHDKMYWYQQDPGMELHLIHYSYGVNSTEKGDLSSESTVSRIRTEHFPLTLESARPSHTSQYLCASEKQDGRGGQYFGAGTRLSVL.

V gene TRBV18 combines with J gene TRBJ2-2; D call uncertain. The length of the CDR3 is 17 residues. Germline-derived CDR1 and CDR2 are KGHSH and LQKENI. Trimming took 2 bases from V and 0 from J, leaving 13 bases between them. The DNA for the CDR3 is TGTGCCAGCTCACCATTCCGTGACGGATCGAACACCGGGGAGCTGTTTTTT. Translation gives CASSPFRDGSNTGELFF.

In this sample, this clonotype turned up a few times. V and J are TRBV6-5 and TRBJ1-1; 8 bases match TRBD1. The CDR3 covers 17 residues. The germline V gene encodes CDR1 MNHEY and CDR2 SVGAGI. V lost 2 bases to trimming and J lost 5 bases; unmatched junction nucleotides: 13. CDR3 protein: CASSYATGGQGSTEAFF. The DNA for the CDR3 is TGTGCCAGCAGTTACGCGACAGGAGGACAGGGTTCAACTGAAGCTTTCTTT.

This chain joins TRBV3-1 and TRBJ2-7, with TRBD1 as a possible D gene (6 bases). V gave up 1 base and J gave up 9 bases, with 13 bases separating them. The CDR3 loop spans 13 amino acids. The germline gives CDR1 LGHDT, CDR2 YNNKEL (reference sequence). Written as DNA, the CDR3 is TGTGCCAGCAGCCAAGGGTACAGGGTGAGGCAGTACTTC. Protein product: CASSQGYRVRQYF.

The sample holds a few counts of this clonotype. The J gene is TRBJ1-2, the V gene TRBV29-1, with a possible D match to TRBD1 (5 bases). Germline-derived CDR1 and CDR2 are SQVTM and ANQGSEA. Between the trimmed V and J ends, which lost 4 bases and 4 bases, there was a span of 10 bases. This CDR3 is built from 12 residues. This chain's CDR3 is CSVGGRRYGYTF. The DNA of the CDR3 is TGCAGCGTTGGGGGCAGGCGCTATGGCTACACCTTC.

V is TRBV7-2 and J is TRBJ2-1, with a tentative D call TRBD2 (5 bases). V was cut by 5 bases and J by 9 bases, with 17 bases left in between. This CDR3 spans 14 amino acids. Germline CDR1 is SGHTA and CDR2 is FQGNSA. In DNA form, the CDR3 reads TGTGCCAGCAGCCCCAACCTAGAGGGTGGTGAGCAGTTCTTC. Protein product: CASSPNLEGGEQFF.

This clonotype was observed at least ten times. The chain employs TRBV6-5 and TRBJ2-1, with TRBD2 matching over 11 bases. The J segment lost 6 bases and the V segment lost 4 bases, leaving 8 bases of the junction unmatched. The CDR3 is made up of 16 amino acids. The germline CDR1 and CDR2 sequences are MNHEY and SVGAGI. CDR3 protein: CASSSKLAGESNEQFF. The CDR3 DNA sequence: TGTGCCAGCAGTTCGAAACTAGCGGGGGAATCCAATGAGCAGTTCTTC.

V usage is TRBV5-1 and J usage is TRBJ2-1; perhaps TRBD1 as D (6 bases). V lost 1 base and J 4 bases, leaving 12 bases between the germline ends. Germline V lookup: CDR1 SGHRS, CDR2 YFSETQ. The length of the CDR3 is 15 residues. CDR3: CASSLSSDSYNEQFF. As DNA, the CDR3 is TGCGCCAGCAGCTTGAGTTCGGACAGTTACAATGAGCAGTTCTTC.

Remarks on this clonotype: Relative to the germline gene, one junction end is altered; a read error may explain this. V is TRBV7-9 and J is TRBJ2-5; D remains unclear. The CDR3 runs 11 residues. Germline values: CDR1 SEHNR, CDR2 FQNEAQ (reference sequence). The CDR3 loop is CVSSAQETQYF. Here the CDR3 DNA reads TGTGTCAGCAGCGCACAAGAGACCCAGTACTTC.

The chain recombines TRBV7-2 with TRBJ1-2, with no clear D. The CDR3 covers 14 residues. Germline CDR1 reads SGHTA; CDR2 reads FQGNSA. V shed 5 bases and J shed 8 bases, with 18 bases lying between them. CDR3 sequence (DNA): TGTGCCAGCAGCCCAACACGGGGTGTTTGGGGCTACACCTTC. It specifies CASSPTRGVWGYTF. The full variable domain, its missing parts supplied by reference TRBV7-2 and TRBJ1-2, is GAGVSQSPSNKVTEKGKDVELRCDPISGHTALYWYRQSLGQGLEFLIYFQGNSAPDKSGLPSDRFSAERTGGSVSTLTIQRTQQEDSAVYLCASSPTRGVWGYTFGSGTRLTVV.

This clonotype has a handful of counts. The chain has TRBV7-2 and TRBJ2-3, with D possibly being TRBD2 (6 bases). The ends were cut back, 1 base at V and 2 bases at J, with 10 bases in the middle. The CDR3 consists of 15 residues. Germline V gives CDR1 SGHTA, CDR2 FQGNSA. Here the CDR3 reads CASSLVGGATDTQYF. As DNA, the CDR3 is TGTGCCAGCAGCTTAGTCGGGGGTGCCACAGATACGCAGTATTTT.

This chain connects TRBV3-1 to TRBJ2-7; D not certain. Germline V gives CDR1 LGHDT, CDR2 YNNKEL (reference sequence). V shed 1 base and J shed 3 bases, with 10 bases lying between them. The CDR3 contains 14 residues. CDR3 nucleotides: TGTGCCAGCAGCCAAGGTCCGCGGAGCTACGAGCAGTACTTC. It encodes CASSQGPRSYEQYF.

The sample holds a few counts of this clonotype. V and J are TRBV20-1 and TRBJ2-5; a weak D match, TRBD1 (5 bases). The V gene lost 5 bases and the J gene lost 4 bases, with 17 bases spanning the gap. Germline V gives CDR1 DFQATT, CDR2 SNEGSKA (reference sequence). The CDR3 is 14 residues long. CDR3 sequence reads: CSAPWGSDPETQYF. In DNA, the CDR3 is TGCAGTGCTCCCTGGGGCTCCGACCCAGAGACCCAGTACTTC.

Of note for this clonotype: One junction end disagrees with the germline gene, perhaps due to a read error. The V and J genes are TRBV6-6 and TRBJ2-4; D may be TRBD1 or TRBD2 (5 bases each). The DNA matches TRBJ2-7 better at its end, which makes the J call doubtful. Germline values: CDR1 MNHNY, CDR2 SVGAGI (reference sequence). The CDR3 extends over 15 amino acids. CDR3 coding DNA: TGTGCCAGCAGTAAAGCCGGGACGGGCTCCGACGAGCAGTACTTC. This translates into CASSKAGTGSDEQYF.

The genes are TRBV7-9 and TRBJ2-3; D tentatively reads TRBD1 or TRBD2 (5 bases each). Trimming cost V 4 bases and J 5 bases, with 19 bases left between them. Germline V gene lookup returns CDR1 SEHNR and CDR2 FQNEAQ (reference sequence). The CDR3 consists of 16 residues. CDR3 in DNA: TGTGCCAGCAGCTCGACCGGGACCCTTGGAGGAGATACGCAGTATTTT. Translating it yields CASSSTGTLGGDTQYF.

The table lists this clonotype with a few counts. The genes are TRBV4-1 and TRBJ2-1, with 8 bases aligning to TRBD1. The CDR3 is 13 residues long. V lost 6 bases and J lost 5; bases outside the gene matches: 3. CDR1 is MGHRA and CDR2 is YSYEKL in the germline V gene. The CDR3 here is CASRRTGNNEQFF. DNA for the CDR3: TGCGCCAGCAGACGGACAGGGAACAATGAGCAGTTCTTC.

This clonotype was counted ten times or more. The chain combines TRBV29-1 with TRBJ2-7; TRBD1 might be the D (5 bases). The germline V and J ends were trimmed by 4 bases and 0 bases, with 10 bases remaining between them. The length of the CDR3 is 13 residues. Germline V CDR1 and CDR2: SQVTM, ANQGSEA. CDR3 nucleotides: TGCAGCGTTGCCAGGGCCAGCTCCTACGAGCAGTACTTC. It is translated as CSVARASSYEQYF.

This clonotype has only a few counts. This chain connects TRBV11-2 to TRBJ2-7; D perhaps matches TRBD1 (6 bases). The V gene's germline CDR1 is SGHAT and CDR2 FQNNGV. The CDR3 contains 12 residues. Trimming removed 8 bases from V and 6 bases from J, with 14 bases in between. In DNA, the CDR3 is TGTGCCAGCCGCCAGGGGCTTCGCGAGCAGTACTTC. Translated: CASRQGLREQYF.

The gene calls are TRBV12-3 or TRBV12-4 and TRBJ1-5; 7 bases match TRBD1. The CDR3 covers 14 residues. V was pared by 6 bases and J by 3 bases, with 5 bases of the junction left unmatched. The CDR3 spells CASSRGTVNQPQHF. As DNA, the CDR3 is TGTGCCAGCAGCCGCGGGACAGTCAATCAGCCCCAGCATTTT.

The rearrangement links TRBV25-1 to TRBJ1-3, with D perhaps TRBD1 (5 bases). CDR3 length: 16 residues. The germline V gene has CDR1 MGHDK and CDR2 SYGVNS. Between the trimmed V and J ends, which lost 1 base and 4 bases, there was a span of 14 bases. The CDR3, as DNA: TGTGCCAGCAGTGAATTAGGGGACCCCTCCGGAAACACCATATATTTT. Translating it yields CASSELGDPSGNTIYF.